These 26 T cell receptor beta chains came from one sample sequenced in a study of OX40 agonist ivuxolimab in advanced cancers. Method: immunoSEQ multiplex PCR; TCRdb's copy keeps in-frame clones and lacks some. The profile shows under 40,000 clones, around 80% of them singletons. This material consisted of CD4+ or CD8+ T cells sorted from blood, taken in a trial of the OX40 agonist ivuxolimab. The receptor source for this set is an adult with an advanced solid tumor such as melanoma, head and neck, liver or kidney cancer.

The genes are TRBV7-2 and TRBJ2-2, with 7 bases matching TRBD2. CDR1 is SGHTA and CDR2 is FQGNSA in the germline V gene. V dropped 3 bases and J dropped 2; count of bases not matched to a gene: 3. This CDR3 is built from 15 residues. This CDR3 is CASSFSGRNTGELFF. CDR3 sequence (DNA): TGTGCCAGCAGCTTTAGCGGGCGAAACACCGGGGAGCTGTTTTTT.

J is TRBJ1-5 and V is TRBV29-1; D is uncertain. Trimming left V 4 bases short and J 4 bases short, with 8 bases between. The CDR3 runs 12 residues. The germline V gene has CDR1 SQVTM and CDR2 ANQGSEA. The CDR3 protein is CSVGAENQPQHF. The CDR3 DNA follows: TGCAGCGTTGGCGCAGAGAATCAGCCCCAGCATTTT.

Concerning this clone itself: In the same sample, other DNA sequences code for this CDR3. This chain links TRBV7-9 with TRBJ1-1; D may be TRBD1 (5 bases). V lost 2 bases, J lost 6 bases, and 13 bases lay in between. The CDR3 length is 14 residues. Looked up from germline, CDR1 is SEHNR and CDR2 is FQNEAQ (reference sequence). For the CDR3, the DNA is TGTGCCAGCAGCTTAAAGGGTGGAGGGGCTGAAGCTTTCTTT. This codes for CASSLKGGGAEAFF.

The genes are TRBV28 and TRBJ2-7; 11 bases match TRBD1. Germline V gene sequence: CDR1 MDHEN, CDR2 SYDVKM. The V segment lost 5 bases and the J segment 3 bases; nucleotides outside the gene matches: 9. The CDR3 has 16 residues. CDR3 protein: CASSPRTGGLYYEQYF. The CDR3 DNA follows: TGTGCCAGCAGTCCCCGGACAGGGGGCCTTTACTACGAGCAGTACTTC. Together with reference TRBV28 and TRBJ2-7, the CDR3 gives the full variable domain: DVKVTQSSRYLVKRTGEKVFLECVQDMDHENMFWYRQDPGLGLRLIYFSYDVKMKEKGDIPEGYSVSREKKERFSLILESASTNQTSMYLCASSPRTGGLYYEQYFGPGTRLTVT.

The chain uses TRBV10-2 and TRBJ1-3; TRBD1 matches at 7 bases. This CDR3 is 15 amino acids long. Germline V gives CDR1 WSHSY, CDR2 SAAADI. Trimming removed 8 bases from V and 0 bases from J; junction bases left unmatched: 7. CDR3 residues: CASGEGQYSGNTIYF. The CDR3 DNA follows: TGCGCCAGCGGGGAGGGACAGTACTCTGGAAACACCATATATTTT.

This rearrangement joins TRBV7-9 to TRBJ1-1, with D hard to call. Germline assignment: CDR1 SEHNR and CDR2 FQNEAQ (reference sequence). The CDR3 runs to 14 residues. Trimming shortened V by 5 bases and J by 0 bases, and 10 bases separated the two germline ends. The CDR3 DNA is TGTGCCAGCAGCCCAGGCATACTGAACACTGAAGCTTTCTTT. Translating it yields CASSPGILNTEAFF. The full variable domain, rest sourced from reference TRBV7-9 and TRBJ1-1, is DTGVSQNPRHKITKRGQNVTFRCDPISEHNRLYWYRQTLGQGPEFLTYFQNEAQLEKSRLLSDRFSAERPKGSFSTLEIQRTEQGDSAMYLCASSPGILNTEAFFGQGTRLTVV.

The chain combines TRBV4-1 with TRBJ2-2, with 8 bases lining up with TRBD2. The CDR3 is made up of 19 amino acids. Germline V gene data show CDR1 as MGHRA and CDR2 as YSYEKL. The V segment lost 1 base and the J segment 5 bases; nucleotides outside the gene matches: 15. This CDR3 is CASSQASGGAGGGTGELFF. DNA of the CDR3: TGCGCCAGCAGCCAAGCGTCGGGCGGGGCGGGAGGAGGGACCGGGGAGCTGTTTTTT.

The chain links TRBV19 to TRBJ1-5; a weak D match, TRBD1 (6 bases). The CDR3 spans 17 residues. With 6 bases removed from V and 0 bases from J, the gap between germline ends came to 18 bases. Germline V gives CDR1 LNHDA, CDR2 SQIVND (reference sequence). The CDR3 protein is CASSGGTPIYSNQPQHF. CDR3 coding DNA: TGTGCCAGTAGCGGGGGGACACCAATTTATAGCAATCAGCCCCAGCATTTT.

V and J are TRBV7-2 and TRBJ1-1, with TRBD1 identical over 9 bases. Unmatched junction bases numbered 9, after V lost 4 bases and J lost 6 bases. Germline V gives CDR1 SGHTA, CDR2 FQGNSA. The CDR3 length is 15 residues. The CDR3 sequence: CASSWGRRQGAEAFF. The CDR3 bases are TGTGCCAGCAGCTGGGGCCGGAGACAGGGGGCTGAAGCTTTCTTT.

The genes are TRBV11-3 and TRBJ2-1; 11 bases line up with TRBD1. The CDR3 is made up of 15 amino acids. Losses at the gene ends were 3 bases for V and 3 bases for J; bases not matched to a gene: 1. Germline CDR1 and CDR2: SGHNT and YENEEA. Written as DNA, the CDR3 is TGTGCCAGCAGCTTTGGGACAGGGGGCTACAATGAGCAGTTCTTC. It codes for CASSFGTGGYNEQFF.

CDR3 in amino acids: CASSIQGMVTQYF. Here the CDR3 DNA reads TGTGCCAGTAGTATACAGGGAATGGTGACCCAGTACTTC. The chain recombines TRBV19 with TRBJ2-5; perhaps TRBD1 as D (5 bases). Germline V gene lookup returns CDR1 LNHDA and CDR2 SQIVND (reference sequence). Between the trimmed V and J ends, which lost 2 bases and 7 bases, there was a span of 11 bases. The CDR3 loop spans 13 amino acids.

The V gene is TRBV6-5, the J gene TRBJ1-5; D call uncertain. V was cut by 2 bases and J by 7 bases, with 9 bases left in between. CDR1 is MNHEY and CDR2 is SVGAGI in the germline V gene. This CDR3 contains 13 residues. CDR3 in DNA: TGTGCCAGCAGTTACCAAGGCGGGCAGCCCCAGCATTTT. Its protein product is CASSYQGGQPQHF.

The chain is built from TRBV9 and TRBJ2-7; D ambiguous. V lost 0 bases and J lost 6, with 13 bases in between. Germline lookup yields CDR1 SGDLS and CDR2 YYNGEE. This CDR3 comprises 14 residues. In DNA form, the CDR3 reads TGTGCCAGCAGCGTAGTTGTCGGCTCGGGCGAGCAGTACTTC. Residues: CASSVVVGSGEQYF.

The table lists this clone with a few counts. The V call is TRBV19, the J call TRBJ1-1; a weak D match, TRBD1 (5 bases). CDR3 length equals 12 residues. Germline-derived CDR1 and CDR2 are LNHDA and SQIVND (reference sequence). Trimming removed 5 bases at V and 6 bases at J, with 10 bases between. The CDR3 nucleotides are TGTGCCAGTAGTTTACAGGAGGCTGAAGCTTTCTTT. This encodes CASSLQEAEAFF. The complete variable domain, with remaining parts taken from reference TRBV19 and TRBJ1-1, reads DGGITQSPKYLFRKEGQNVTLSCEQNLNHDAMYWYRQDPGQGLRLIYYSQIVNDFQKGDIAEGYSVSREKKESFPLTVTSAQKNPTAFYLCASSLQEAEAFFGQGTRLTVV.

This chain joins TRBV28 and TRBJ2-1; no definite D call. V dropped 1 base and J dropped 8 bases, with 3 bases sitting between them. The CDR3 has 11 amino acids. Germline CDR1 reads MDHEN; CDR2 reads SYDVKM. DNA of the CDR3: TGTGCCAGCAGTTTATACTATGAGCAGTTCTTC. As protein: CASSLYYEQFF. Filled out from reference TRBV28 and TRBJ2-1, the complete variable domain reads DVKVTQSSRYLVKRTGEKVFLECVQDMDHENMFWYRQDPGLGLRLIYFSYDVKMKEKGDIPEGYSVSREKKERFSLILESASTNQTSMYLCASSLYYEQFFGPGTRLTVL.

In this sample, this clone turned up once. This chain uses TRBV28 with TRBJ1-5; D remains ambiguous. This CDR3 is 18 amino acids long. V was trimmed by 8 bases and J by 0 bases, leaving 23 bases between them. CDR1 and CDR2 (germline): MDHEN, SYDVKM. The CDR3 region has the DNA TGTGCCAGCGCTACATCGCTTTTACCCACAACTAGCAATCAGCCCCAGCATTTT. Encoded protein: CASATSLLPTTSNQPQHF.

The genes are TRBV19 and TRBJ1-1; D possibly corresponds to TRBD1 (5 bases). V was cut by 7 bases and J by 5 bases, with 17 bases left in between. CDR3 length: 14 amino acids. Germline assignment: CDR1 LNHDA and CDR2 SQIVND (reference sequence). The CDR3 sequence: CASTPGGAWTEAFF. The CDR3 coding sequence is TGTGCCAGTACCCCGGGAGGGGCCTGGACTGAAGCTTTCTTT.

The gene calls are TRBV5-1 and TRBJ2-3, with 8 bases identical to TRBD1. This CDR3 region has 16 residues. The germline V gene encodes CDR1 SGHRS and CDR2 YFSETQ. The junction had 7 bases not matched to a gene; V was cut back by 3 bases and J by 1 base. CDR3 sequence reads: CASSSPPDRGTDTQYF. For the CDR3, the DNA is TGCGCCAGCAGCTCCCCGCCGGACAGGGGCACAGATACGCAGTATTTT.

V usage is TRBV20-1 and J usage is TRBJ1-1; D perhaps matches TRBD1 (6 bases). The length of the CDR3 is 11 residues. Germline V gene sequence: CDR1 DFQATT, CDR2 SNEGSKA (reference sequence). CDR3 region: CTGGGNTEAFF. The CDR3 DNA reads TGCACGGGAGGGGGGAACACTGAAGCTTTCTTT.

This clone was counted only a few times. CDR3 in amino acids: CASSLGLGNEQYF. CDR3 DNA: TGTGCCAGCAGCTTAGGTCTTGGTAACGAGCAGTACTTC. The chain joins TRBV7-2 to TRBJ2-7, with D unresolved. V shed 1 base and J shed 5 bases, with 9 bases lying between them. Germline-derived CDR1 and CDR2 are SGHTA and FQGNSA. There are 13 residues in the CDR3.

The J gene is TRBJ2-7, the V gene TRBV18; the match to TRBD2 covers 10 bases. The CDR3 extends over 13 amino acids. The germline V gene encodes CDR1 KGHSH and CDR2 LQKENI. V trimming: 3 bases; J trimming: 11 bases; junction bases outside the gene matches: 7. The CDR3 region has the DNA TGTGCCAGCTCACCCGTACTAGCGGGATGGGAGTACTTC. Residues: CASSPVLAGWEYF.

A note on this clone: Different DNA sequences within this sample yield the same CDR3. The genes are TRBV28 and TRBJ1-4; 8 nucleotides match TRBD1. The CDR3 extends over 15 amino acids. The junction had 5 bases not matched to a gene; V was cut back by 5 bases and J by 3 bases. Germline CDR1 MDHEN, CDR2 SYDVKM. The CDR3 nucleotides are TGTGCCAGCAGTCTGCCAGGGGGCGCTAATGAAAAACTGTTTTTT. Translated, it gives CASSLPGGANEKLFF.

V usage is TRBV18 and J usage is TRBJ2-5; D gene uncertain. The CDR3 is made up of 13 amino acids. The V end was cut by 6 bases, the J end by 1 base, with 9 bases between. The V gene's germline CDR1 is KGHSH and CDR2 LQKENI. The CDR3 sequence is CASSRGVQETQYF. The CDR3 DNA sequence: TGTGCCAGCTCGCGCGGCGTCCAAGAGACCCAGTACTTC.

The CDR3 region is CASSPWGNQQETQYF. CDR3 in DNA: TGTGCCAGCAGCCCCTGGGGGAACCAACAAGAGACCCAGTACTTC. The rearrangement links TRBV5-5 to TRBJ2-5; D possibly uses TRBD1 or TRBD2 (5 bases each). V lost 4 bases, J lost 2 bases, and 15 bases lay in between. The CDR3 is made up of 15 amino acids. Germline V gene lookup returns CDR1 SGHKS and CDR2 YYEKEE (reference sequence).

The chain combines TRBV5-1 with TRBJ2-1; D is perhaps TRBD2 (5 bases). CDR1 and CDR2 (germline): SGHRS, YFSETQ. Trimming removed 0 bases from V and 1 base from J, with 8 bases in between. CDR3 size: 15 residues. The CDR3 DNA reads TGCGCCAGCAGCTTGGACGGGGAGTCCTACAATGAGCAGTTCTTC. Amino acid sequence: CASSLDGESYNEQFF.

Concerning this clone: Within the sample, other DNA sequences also encode this same CDR3. The rearrangement uses TRBV27 and TRBJ2-7; TRBD2 is a possible D gene (5 bases). Germline CDR1 is MNHEY and CDR2 is SMNVEV (reference sequence). This CDR3 has 13 residues. V shed 5 bases and J shed 2 bases, with 10 bases lying between them. CDR3: CASSPSGTYEQYF. As DNA, the CDR3 is TGTGCCAGCAGTCCCAGCGGAACCTACGAGCAGTACTTC.